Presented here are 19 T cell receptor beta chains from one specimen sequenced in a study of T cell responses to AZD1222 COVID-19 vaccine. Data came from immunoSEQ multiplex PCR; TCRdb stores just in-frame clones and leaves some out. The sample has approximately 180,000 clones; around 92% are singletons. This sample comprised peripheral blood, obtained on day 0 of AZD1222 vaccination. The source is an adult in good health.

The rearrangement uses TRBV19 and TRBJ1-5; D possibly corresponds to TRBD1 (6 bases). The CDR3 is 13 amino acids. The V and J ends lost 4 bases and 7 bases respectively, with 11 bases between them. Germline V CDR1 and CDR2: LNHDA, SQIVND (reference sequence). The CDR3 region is CASSRGGIQPQHF. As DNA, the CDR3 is TGTGCCAGTAGTAGAGGGGGTATCCAGCCCCAGCATTTT.

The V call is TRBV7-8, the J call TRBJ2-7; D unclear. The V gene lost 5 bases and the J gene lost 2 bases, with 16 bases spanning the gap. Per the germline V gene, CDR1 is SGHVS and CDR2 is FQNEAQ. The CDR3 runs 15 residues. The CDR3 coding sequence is TGTGCCAGCAGCAACCTAGGAGACGACACCTACGAGCAGTACTTC. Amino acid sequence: CASSNLGDDTYEQYF.

The CDR3 DNA sequence: TGTGCCTGGACGGGGGGGTATGGCTACACCTTC. Protein: CAWTGGYGYTF. This chain joins TRBV30 and TRBJ1-2, with D possibly being TRBD1 (5 bases). The CDR3 runs 11 residues. V was shortened by 4 bases and J by 5 bases, with 8 bases between the two germline ends. Germline lookup yields CDR1 GTSNPN and CDR2 SVGIG (reference sequence).

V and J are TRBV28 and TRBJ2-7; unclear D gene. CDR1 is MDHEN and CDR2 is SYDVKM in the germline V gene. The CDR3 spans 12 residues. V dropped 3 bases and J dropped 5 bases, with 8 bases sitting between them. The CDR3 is CASSFSRHEQYF. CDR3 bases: TGTGCCAGCAGTTTTTCAAGGCACGAGCAGTACTTC.

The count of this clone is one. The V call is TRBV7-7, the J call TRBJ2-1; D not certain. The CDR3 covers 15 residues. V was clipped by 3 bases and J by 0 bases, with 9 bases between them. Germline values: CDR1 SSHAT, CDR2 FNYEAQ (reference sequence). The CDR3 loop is CASSFRMSSYNEQFF. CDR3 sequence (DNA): TGTGCCAGCAGCTTCAGGATGAGCTCCTACAATGAGCAGTTCTTC. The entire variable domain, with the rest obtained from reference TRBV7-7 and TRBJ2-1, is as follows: GAGVSQSPRYKVTKRGQDVTLRCDPISSHATLYWYQQALGQGPEFLTYFNYEAQPDKSGLPSDRFSAERPEGSISTLTIQRTEQRDSAMYRCASSFRMSSYNEQFFGPGTRLTVL.

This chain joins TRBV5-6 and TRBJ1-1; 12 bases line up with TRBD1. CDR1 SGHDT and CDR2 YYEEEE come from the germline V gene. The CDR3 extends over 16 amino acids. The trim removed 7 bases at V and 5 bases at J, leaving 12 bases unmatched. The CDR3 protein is CASVIRRDRGRTEAFF. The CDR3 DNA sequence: TGTGCCAGCGTCATACGGAGGGACAGGGGGCGTACTGAAGCTTTCTTT. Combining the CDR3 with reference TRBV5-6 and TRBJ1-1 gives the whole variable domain DAGVTQSPTHLIKTRGQQVTLRCSPKSGHDTVSWYQQALGQGPQFIFQYYEEEERQRGNFPDRFSGHQFPNYSSELNVNALLLGDSALYLCASVIRRDRGRTEAFFGQGTRLTVV.

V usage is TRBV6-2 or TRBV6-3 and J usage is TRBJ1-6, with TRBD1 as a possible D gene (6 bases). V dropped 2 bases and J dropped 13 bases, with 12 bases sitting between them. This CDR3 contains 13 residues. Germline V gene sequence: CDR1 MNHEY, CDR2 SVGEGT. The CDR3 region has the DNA TGTGCCAGCAGTTACGGGACACCAGGCCCCCTCCACTTT. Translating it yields CASSYGTPGPLHF.

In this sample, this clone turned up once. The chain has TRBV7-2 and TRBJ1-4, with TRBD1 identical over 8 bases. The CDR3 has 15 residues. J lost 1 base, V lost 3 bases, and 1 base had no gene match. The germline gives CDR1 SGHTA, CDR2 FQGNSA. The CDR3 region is CASSFTGGTNEKLFF. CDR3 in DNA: TGTGCCAGCAGCTTTACAGGGGGAACTAATGAAAAACTGTTTTTT.

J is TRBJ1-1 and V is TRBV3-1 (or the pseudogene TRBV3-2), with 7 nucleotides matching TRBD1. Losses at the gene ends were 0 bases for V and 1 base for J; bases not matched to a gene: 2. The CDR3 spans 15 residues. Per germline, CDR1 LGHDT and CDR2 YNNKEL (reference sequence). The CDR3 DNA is TGTGCCAGCAGCCAAGATGACAGGGAGAACACTGAAGCTTTCTTT. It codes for CASSQDDRENTEAFF.

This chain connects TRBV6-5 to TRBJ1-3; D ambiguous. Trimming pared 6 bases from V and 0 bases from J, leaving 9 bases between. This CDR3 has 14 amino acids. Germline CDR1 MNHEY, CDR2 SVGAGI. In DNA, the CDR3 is TGTGCCAGCAGATACGGTCGCTCTGGAAACACCATATATTTT. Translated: CASRYGRSGNTIYF.

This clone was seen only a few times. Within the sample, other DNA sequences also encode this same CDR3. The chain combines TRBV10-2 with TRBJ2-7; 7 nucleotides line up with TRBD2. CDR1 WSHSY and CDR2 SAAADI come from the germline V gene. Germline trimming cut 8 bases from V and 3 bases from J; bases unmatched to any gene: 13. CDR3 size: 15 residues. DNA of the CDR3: TGCGCCAGCTCTAGAACTCGTAGGGAGGGCTACGAGCAGTACTTC. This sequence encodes CASSRTRREGYEQYF.

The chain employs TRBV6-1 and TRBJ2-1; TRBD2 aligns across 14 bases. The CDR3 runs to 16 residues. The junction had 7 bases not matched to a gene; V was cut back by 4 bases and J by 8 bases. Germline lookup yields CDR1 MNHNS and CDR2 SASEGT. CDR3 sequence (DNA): TGTGCCAGCAGTGGGGGGACTAGCGGGAGAGGCTATGAGCAGTTCTTC. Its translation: CASSGGTSGRGYEQFF.

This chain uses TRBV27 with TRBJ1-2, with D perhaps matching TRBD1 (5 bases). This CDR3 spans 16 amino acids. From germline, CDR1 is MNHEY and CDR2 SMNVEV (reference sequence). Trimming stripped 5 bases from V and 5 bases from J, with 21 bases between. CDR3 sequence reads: CASSPTPPGPLYGYTF. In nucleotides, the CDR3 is TGTGCCAGCAGTCCGACCCCTCCGGGACCCTTGTATGGCTACACCTTC.

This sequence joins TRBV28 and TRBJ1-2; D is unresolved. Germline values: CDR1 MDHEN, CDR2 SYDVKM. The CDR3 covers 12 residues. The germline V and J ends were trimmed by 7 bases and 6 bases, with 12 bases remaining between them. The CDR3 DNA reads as TGTGCCAGCAATAGTTATGGGGATGGCTACACCTTC. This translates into CASNSYGDGYTF.

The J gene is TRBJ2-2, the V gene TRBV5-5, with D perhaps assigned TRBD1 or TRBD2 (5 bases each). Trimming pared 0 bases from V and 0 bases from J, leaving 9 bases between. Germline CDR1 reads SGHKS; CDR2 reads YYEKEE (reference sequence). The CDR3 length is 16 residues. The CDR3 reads CASSLAGAANTGELFF. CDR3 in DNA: TGTGCCAGCAGCTTGGCCGGGGCCGCGAACACCGGGGAGCTGTTTTTT. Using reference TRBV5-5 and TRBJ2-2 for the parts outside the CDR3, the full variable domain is DAGVTQSPTHLIKTRGQQVTLRCSPISGHKSVSWYQQVLGQGPQFIFQYYEKEERGRGNFPDRFSARQFPNYSSELNVNALLLGDSALYLCASSLAGAANTGELFFGEGSRLTVL.

The CDR3 spells CASSSPGQGANSPLHF. The CDR3 DNA sequence: TGTGCCAGTAGTAGCCCTGGACAGGGGGCAAATTCACCCCTCCACTTT. The chain joins TRBV19 to TRBJ1-6; 11 bases are shared with TRBD1. In germline, CDR1 is LNHDA, CDR2 SQIVND (reference sequence). After removal of 4 bases from V and 7 bases from J, the junction contained 6 bases not matched to a gene. The CDR3 length is 16 residues.

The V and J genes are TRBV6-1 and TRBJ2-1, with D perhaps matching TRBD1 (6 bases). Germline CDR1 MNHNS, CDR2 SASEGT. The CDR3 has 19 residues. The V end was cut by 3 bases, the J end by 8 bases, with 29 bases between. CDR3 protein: CASSEQQGVAGQAYYEQFF. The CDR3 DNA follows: TGTGCCAGCAGTGAGCAACAGGGAGTAGCCGGTCAGGCCTATTATGAGCAGTTCTTC.

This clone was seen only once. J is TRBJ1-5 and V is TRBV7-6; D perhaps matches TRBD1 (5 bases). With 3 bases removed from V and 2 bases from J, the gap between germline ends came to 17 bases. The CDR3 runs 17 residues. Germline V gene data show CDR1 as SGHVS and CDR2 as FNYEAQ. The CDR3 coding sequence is TGTGCCAGCAGCTTGACTCCGGGACGAACTCGCAATCAGCCCCAGCATTTT. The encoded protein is CASSLTPGRTRNQPQHF.

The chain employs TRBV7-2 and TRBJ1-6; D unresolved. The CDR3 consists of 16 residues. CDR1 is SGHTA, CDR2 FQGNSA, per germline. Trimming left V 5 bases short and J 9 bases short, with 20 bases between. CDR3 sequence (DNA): TGTGCCAGCAGCGAAACTTCAGCCCGCGCGAGTTCACCCCTCCACTTT. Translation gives CASSETSARASSPLHF.